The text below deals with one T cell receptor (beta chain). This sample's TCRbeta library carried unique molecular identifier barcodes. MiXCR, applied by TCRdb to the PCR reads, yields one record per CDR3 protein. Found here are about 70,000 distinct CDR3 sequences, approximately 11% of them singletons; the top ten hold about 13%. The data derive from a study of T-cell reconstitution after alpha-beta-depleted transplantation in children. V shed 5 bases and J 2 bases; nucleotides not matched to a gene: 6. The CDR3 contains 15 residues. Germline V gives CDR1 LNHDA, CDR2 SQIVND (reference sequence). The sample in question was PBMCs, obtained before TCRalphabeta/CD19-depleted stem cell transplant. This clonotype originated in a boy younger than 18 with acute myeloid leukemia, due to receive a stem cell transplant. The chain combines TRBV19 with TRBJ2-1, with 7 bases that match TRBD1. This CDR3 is CASSPQGDAYNEQFF. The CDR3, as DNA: TGTGCCAGTAGTCCCCAGGGGGACGCCTACAATGAGCAGTTCTTC.